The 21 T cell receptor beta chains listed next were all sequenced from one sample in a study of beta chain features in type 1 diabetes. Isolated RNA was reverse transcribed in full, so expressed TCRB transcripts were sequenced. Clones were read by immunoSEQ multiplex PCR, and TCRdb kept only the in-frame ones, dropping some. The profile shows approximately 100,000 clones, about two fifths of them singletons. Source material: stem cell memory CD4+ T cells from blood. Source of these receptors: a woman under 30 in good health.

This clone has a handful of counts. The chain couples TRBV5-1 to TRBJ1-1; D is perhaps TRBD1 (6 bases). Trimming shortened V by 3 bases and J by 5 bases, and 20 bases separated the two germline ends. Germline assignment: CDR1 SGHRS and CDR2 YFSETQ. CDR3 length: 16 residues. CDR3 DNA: TGCGCCAGCAGCTCCCCCGGGGGGGCGGCAAGAACTGAAGCTTTCTTT. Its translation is CASSSPGGAARTEAFF. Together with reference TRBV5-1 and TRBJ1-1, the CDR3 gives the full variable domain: KAGVTQTPRYLIKTRGQQVTLSCSPISGHRSVSWYQQTPGQGLQFLFEYFSETQRNKGNFPGRFSGRQFSNSRSEMNVSTLELGDSALYLCASSSPGGAARTEAFFGQGTRLTVV.

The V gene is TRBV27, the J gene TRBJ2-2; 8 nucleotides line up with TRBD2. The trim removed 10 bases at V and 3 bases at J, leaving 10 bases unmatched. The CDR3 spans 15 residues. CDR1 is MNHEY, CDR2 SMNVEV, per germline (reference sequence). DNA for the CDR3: TGTGCCACCGGGAGGGTAGCGGGATACACCGGGGAGCTGTTTTTT. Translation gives CATGRVAGYTGELFF.

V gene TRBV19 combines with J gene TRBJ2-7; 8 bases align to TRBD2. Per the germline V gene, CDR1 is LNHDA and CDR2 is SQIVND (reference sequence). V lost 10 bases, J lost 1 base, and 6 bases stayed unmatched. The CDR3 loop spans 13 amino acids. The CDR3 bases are TGTGCCACCCAGCGGGAGTTTTCCTACGAGCAGTACTTC. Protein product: CATQREFSYEQYF.

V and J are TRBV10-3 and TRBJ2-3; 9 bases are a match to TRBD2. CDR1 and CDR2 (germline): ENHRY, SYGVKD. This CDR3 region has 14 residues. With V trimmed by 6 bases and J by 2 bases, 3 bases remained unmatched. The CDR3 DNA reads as TGTGCCATCAGCCGGACTAGCGCCACAGATACGCAGTATTTT. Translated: CAISRTSATDTQYF.

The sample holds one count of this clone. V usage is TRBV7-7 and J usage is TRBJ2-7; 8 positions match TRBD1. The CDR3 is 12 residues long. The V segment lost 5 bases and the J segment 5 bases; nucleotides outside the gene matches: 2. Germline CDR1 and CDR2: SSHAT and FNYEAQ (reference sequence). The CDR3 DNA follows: TGTGCCAGCAGCCCGACAGGGGACGAGCAGTACTTC. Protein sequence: CASSPTGDEQYF.

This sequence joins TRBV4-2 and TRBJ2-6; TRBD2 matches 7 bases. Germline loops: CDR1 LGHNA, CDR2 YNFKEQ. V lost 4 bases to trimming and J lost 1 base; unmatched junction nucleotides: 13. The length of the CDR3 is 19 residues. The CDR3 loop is CASSRGAGGYSSGANVLTF. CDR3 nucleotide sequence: TGTGCCAGCAGCCGCGGGGCCGGGGGGTACAGTTCTGGGGCCAACGTCCTGACTTTC.

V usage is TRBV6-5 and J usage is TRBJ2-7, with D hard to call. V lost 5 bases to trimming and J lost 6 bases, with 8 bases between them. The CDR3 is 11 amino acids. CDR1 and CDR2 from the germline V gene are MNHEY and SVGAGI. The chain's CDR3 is CASSRRGEQYF. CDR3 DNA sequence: TGTGCCAGCAGTCGCAGAGGCGAGCAGTACTTC.

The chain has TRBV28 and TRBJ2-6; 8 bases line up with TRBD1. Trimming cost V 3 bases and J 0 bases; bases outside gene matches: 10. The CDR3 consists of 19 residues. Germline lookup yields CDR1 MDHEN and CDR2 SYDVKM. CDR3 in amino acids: CASSFPPGTGHSGANVLTF. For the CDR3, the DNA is TGTGCCAGCAGTTTTCCACCCGGGACAGGCCACTCTGGGGCCAACGTCCTGACTTTC.

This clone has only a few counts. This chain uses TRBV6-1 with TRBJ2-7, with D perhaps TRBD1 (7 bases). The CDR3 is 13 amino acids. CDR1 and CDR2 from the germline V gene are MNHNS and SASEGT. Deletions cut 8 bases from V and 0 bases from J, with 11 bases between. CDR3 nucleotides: TGTGCCAGCCGGCGGGACAGCTCCTACGAGCAGTACTTC. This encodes CASRRDSSYEQYF.

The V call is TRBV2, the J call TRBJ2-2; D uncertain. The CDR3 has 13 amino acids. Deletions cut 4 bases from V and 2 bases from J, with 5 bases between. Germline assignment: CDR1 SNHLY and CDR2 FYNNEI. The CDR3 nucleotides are TGTGCCAGCAGTGTGGGCAACACCGGGGAGCTGTTTTTT. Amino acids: CASSVGNTGELFF.

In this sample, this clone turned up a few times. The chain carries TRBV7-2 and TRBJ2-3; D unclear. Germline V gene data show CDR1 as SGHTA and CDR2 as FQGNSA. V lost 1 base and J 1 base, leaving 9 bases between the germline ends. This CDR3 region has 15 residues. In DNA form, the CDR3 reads TGTGCCAGCAGCTTAGTGAACTCTCGCACAGATACGCAGTATTTT. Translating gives CASSLVNSRTDTQYF.

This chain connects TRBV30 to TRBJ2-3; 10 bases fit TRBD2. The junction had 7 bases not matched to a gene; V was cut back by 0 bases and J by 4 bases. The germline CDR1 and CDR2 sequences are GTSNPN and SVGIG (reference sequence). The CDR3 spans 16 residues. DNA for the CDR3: TGTGCCTGGAGTGTCTTTAGCGGGAGGCCCGCAGATACGCAGTATTTT. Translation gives CAWSVFSGRPADTQYF.

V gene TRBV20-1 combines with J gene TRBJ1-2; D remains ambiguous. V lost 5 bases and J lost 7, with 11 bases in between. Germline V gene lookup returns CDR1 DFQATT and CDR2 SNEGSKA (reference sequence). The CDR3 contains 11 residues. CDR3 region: CSAPEAGGYTF. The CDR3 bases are TGCAGTGCTCCGGAGGCGGGTGGCTACACCTTC.

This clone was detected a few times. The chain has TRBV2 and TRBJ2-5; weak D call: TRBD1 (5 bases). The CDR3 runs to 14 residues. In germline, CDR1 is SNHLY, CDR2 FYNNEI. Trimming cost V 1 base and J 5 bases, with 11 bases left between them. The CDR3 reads CASSEVAGKETQYF. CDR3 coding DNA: TGTGCCAGCAGTGAAGTGGCAGGGAAGGAGACCCAGTACTTC. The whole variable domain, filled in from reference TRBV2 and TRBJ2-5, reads EPEVTQTPSHQVTQMGQEVILRCVPISNHLYFYWYRQILGQKVEFLVSFYNNEISEKSEIFDDQFSVERPDGSNFTLKIRSTKLEDSAMYFCASSEVAGKETQYFGPGTRLLVL.

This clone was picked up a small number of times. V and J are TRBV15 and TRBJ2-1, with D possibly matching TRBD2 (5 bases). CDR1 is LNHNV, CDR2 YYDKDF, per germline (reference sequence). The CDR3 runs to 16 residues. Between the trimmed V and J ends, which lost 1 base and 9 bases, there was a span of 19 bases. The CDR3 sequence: CATSRVGVVGSGEQFF. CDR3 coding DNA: TGTGCCACCAGCAGAGTTGGGGTAGTGGGAAGCGGTGAGCAGTTCTTC.

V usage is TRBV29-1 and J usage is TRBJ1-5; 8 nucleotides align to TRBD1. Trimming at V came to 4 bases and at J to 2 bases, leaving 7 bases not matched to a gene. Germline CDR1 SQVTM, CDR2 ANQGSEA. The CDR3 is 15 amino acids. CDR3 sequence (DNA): TGCAGCGTTGGGGTTGGACAGGGTGGCAATCAGCCCCAGCATTTT. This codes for CSVGVGQGGNQPQHF.

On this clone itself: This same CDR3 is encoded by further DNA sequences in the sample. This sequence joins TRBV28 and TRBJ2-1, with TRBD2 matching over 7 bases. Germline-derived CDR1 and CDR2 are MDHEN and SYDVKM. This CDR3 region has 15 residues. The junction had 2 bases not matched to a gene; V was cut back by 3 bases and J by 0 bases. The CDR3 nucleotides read TGTGCCAGCAGTTTTGGCGGGAGCTCCTACAATGAGCAGTTCTTC. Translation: CASSFGGSSYNEQFF.

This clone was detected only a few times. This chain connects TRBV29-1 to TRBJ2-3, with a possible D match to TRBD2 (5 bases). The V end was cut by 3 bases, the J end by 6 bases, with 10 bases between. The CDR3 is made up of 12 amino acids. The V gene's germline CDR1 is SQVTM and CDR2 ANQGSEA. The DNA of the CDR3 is TGCAGCGTTGATTCTAGGAGGGATACGCAGTATTTT. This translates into CSVDSRRDTQYF.

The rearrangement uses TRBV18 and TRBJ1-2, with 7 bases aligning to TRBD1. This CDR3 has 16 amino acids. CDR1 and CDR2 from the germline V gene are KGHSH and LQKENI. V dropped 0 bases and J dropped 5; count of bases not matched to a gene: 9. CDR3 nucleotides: TGTGCCAGCTCACCACCCTTGACAGGGTTTCTGTATGGCTACACCTTC. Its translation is CASSPPLTGFLYGYTF.

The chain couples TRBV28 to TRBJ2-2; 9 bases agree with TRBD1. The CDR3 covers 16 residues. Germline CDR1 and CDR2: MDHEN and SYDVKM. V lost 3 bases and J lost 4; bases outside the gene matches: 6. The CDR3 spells CASSFKPGQGTGELFF. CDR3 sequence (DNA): TGTGCCAGCAGTTTTAAACCGGGACAGGGCACCGGGGAGCTGTTTTTT.

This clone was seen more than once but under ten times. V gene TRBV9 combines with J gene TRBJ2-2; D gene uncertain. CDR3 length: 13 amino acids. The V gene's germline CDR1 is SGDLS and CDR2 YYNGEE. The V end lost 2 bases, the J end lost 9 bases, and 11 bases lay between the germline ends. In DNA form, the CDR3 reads TGTGCCAGCAGCGTCGGGTCTTGGAGGGAGCTGTTTTTT. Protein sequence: CASSVGSWRELFF.